This T cell receptor beta chain originates from a study of cytomegalovirus exposure and HLA in healthy donors. Study-wide findings and caveats: According to reports, the classifier identified cytomegalovirus status with high specificity and sensitivity. Overall, roughly 160 TCR beta chains were annotated as cytomegalovirus-associated.

A multiplex PCR was run with 60 Vbeta primers and 13 Jbeta primers. The method was immunoSEQ multiplex PCR; TCRdb's version includes in-frame clones alone and lacks a portion of them. The data hold approximately 160,000 clones, with around 77% observed a single time. V was clipped by 9 bases and J by 8 bases, with 11 bases between them. The CDR3 sequence is 10 residues long. CDR1 and CDR2 (germline): SGDLS, YYNGEE. To note about this clone: Its antigen is not identified.

The receptor was isolated from a woman aged 25 to 39 in good health and CMV-seronegative. The chain couples TRBV9 to TRBJ1-2; D gene ambiguous. The sequenced sample consisted of PBMCs. The CDR3 DNA reads TGTGCCACCCGAGGTATCGGCTACACCTTC. Protein sequence: CATRGIGYTF.